This TCR beta chain originates from a study of blood T cells in healthy people across ages. Study summary: With template switching, about one barcoded beta molecule was captured per two T cells.

Together with a sample-barcoded 5' primer, a J-beta primer mix was included in a second PCR lasting 7 to 11 cycles. TCRdb re-analysed the 5' RACE reads in MiXCR, keeping a single row per CDR3 protein. The table shows about 680,000 distinct CDR3 sequences, with 49% occurring only once. The CDR3 runs to 17 residues. Germline lookup yields CDR1 SGHTA and CDR2 FQGNSA. Notes on the study in general: A roughly linear age-dependent decrease characterized TCR beta diversity per million T cells. There were more naive CD4+ cells and higher diversity in long-lived donors than in aged donors.

With respect to this clonotype: Antigen: not known.

All donors came from Russia, were Caucasian and healthy, and spanned ages 6 to 90. The sequencing sample was made of blood. This chain connects TRBV7-2 to TRBJ2-4, with 7 bases matching TRBD2. Matching the DNA end better, TRBJ2-7 makes the J call doubtful. This clonotype was obtained from a woman aged 60-75 years in good health. The CDR3 reads CASSFLKAGVAKDEQYF. In DNA form, the CDR3 reads TGTGCCAGCAGTTTCTTAAAGGCGGGAGTGGCTAAGGACGAGCAGTACTTC.